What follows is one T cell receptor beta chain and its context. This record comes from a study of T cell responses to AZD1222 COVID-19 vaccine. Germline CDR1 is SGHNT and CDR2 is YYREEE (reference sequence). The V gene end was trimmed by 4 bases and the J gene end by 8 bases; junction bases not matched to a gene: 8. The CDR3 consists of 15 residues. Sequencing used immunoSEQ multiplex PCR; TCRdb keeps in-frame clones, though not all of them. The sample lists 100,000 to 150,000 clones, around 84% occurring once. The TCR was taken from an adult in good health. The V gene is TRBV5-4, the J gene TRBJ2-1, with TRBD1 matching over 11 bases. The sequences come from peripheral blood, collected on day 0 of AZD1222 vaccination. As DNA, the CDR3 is TGTGCCAGCAGCCTAGGGACAGGGGGGTTCGATGAGCAGTTCTTC. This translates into CASSLGTGGFDEQFF. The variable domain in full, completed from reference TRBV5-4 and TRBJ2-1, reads ETGVTQSPTHLIKTRGQQVTLRCSSQSGHNTVSWYQQALGQGPQFIFQYYREEENGRGNFPPRFSGLQFPNYSSELNVNALELDDSALYLCASSLGTGGFDEQFFGPGTRLTVL.